This T cell receptor (beta chain) was found in a study of T cell responses to AZD1222 COVID-19 vaccine. The study's findings and limits: Reports indicate that nearly half of spike-specific TCRs are directed at unmutated variant regions.

Germline loops: CDR1 SGHRS, CDR2 YFSETQ. V was clipped by 1 base and J by 4 bases, with 8 bases between them. The CDR3 covers 13 residues. The data were produced by immunoSEQ multiplex PCR, yet TCRdb's version contains in-frame clones alone and is incomplete. The sample includes roughly 150,000 clones, around 85% seen only once; the top ten take 5.5% to 8.5%. Note on this clone: Its matching antigen is unknown.

This specimen was peripheral blood, taken after recovery from COVID-19. This sequence joins TRBV5-1 and TRBJ1-2, with D hard to call. This receptor was obtained from an adult who had recovered from COVID-19. The CDR3 region has the DNA TGCGCCAGCAGCTTGATGGCAGCCTATGGCTACACCTTC. It is translated as CASSLMAAYGYTF.